This section outlines one T cell receptor beta chain sequence together with its context. The data originate from a study of blood T cell repertoires in COVID-19. Participants spanned ages about 18 to 90 years and resided in about two dozen US areas. After removal of 5 bases from V and 12 bases from J, the junction contained 17 bases not matched to a gene. In germline, CDR1 is SGDLS, CDR2 YYNGEE. The CDR3 extends over 16 amino acids. Per the original methods: Reference gene primer amplification gave nucleated cell count estimates. Method: immunoSEQ multiplex PCR; TCRdb's copy keeps in-frame clones and lacks some. For V, J and clone size, that table is used; D and trimming come from the DNA. This sample has over 350,000 clones; just under 90% occur once, and the top ten carry roughly 9.4%.

The chain has TRBV9 and TRBJ2-2; 9 positions match TRBD1. The sequence derives from a woman aged 45-65 years who had recovered from COVID-19. Sequencing was carried out using PBMCs or T cells enriched from blood (not recorded which). The CDR3 bases are TGTGCCAGCAGTCCGGGACAGGGACGCCTCGGGGCGAAGCTGTTTTTT. It yields the protein CASSPGQGRLGAKLFF.